The 8 T cell receptor beta chains given below trace back to one sample, sequenced in a study of blood T cells in healthy people across ages. With a J-beta primer mix and a sample-barcoded 5' primer, a second PCR ran roughly 6 to 12 cycles. TCRdb ran MiXCR on the 5' RACE reads and lists one entry per CDR3 protein. This sample yields 1.5 million to 2 million distinct CDR3 sequences, of which roughly 52% are seen a single time; around 2.1% belongs to the top ten. The sequenced material came from blood. The receptors come from a woman in her 40s in good health.

This chain joins TRBV27 and TRBJ2-3; TRBD2 matches at 7 bases. CDR1 is MNHEY and CDR2 is SMNVEV in the germline V gene (reference sequence). The CDR3 runs to 15 residues. With V trimmed by 5 bases and J by 4 bases, 9 bases remained unmatched. CDR3 DNA sequence: TGTGCCAGCAGTCCCGTCTGGGCGGGAGCAGATACGCAGTATTTT. Residues: CASSPVWAGADTQYF.

This clonotype was picked up a small number of times. The V gene is TRBV7-2, the J gene TRBJ2-7; a weak D match, TRBD1 (6 bases). Per the germline V gene, CDR1 is SGHTA and CDR2 is FQGNSA. V shed 1 base and J shed 3 bases, with 13 bases lying between them. The CDR3 runs 15 residues. The CDR3 sequence is CASSLVTEGGYEQYF. DNA for the CDR3: TGTGCCAGCAGCTTAGTAACGGAAGGGGGCTACGAGCAGTACTTC.

The rearrangement uses TRBV24-1 and TRBJ2-3, with a tentative D call TRBD2 (5 bases). Germline CDR1 is KGHDR and CDR2 is SFDVKD. V lost 3 bases and J lost 6, with 12 bases in between. This CDR3 is 14 amino acids long. CDR3 sequence: CATSDPSGSDTQYF. The CDR3 DNA sequence: TGTGCCACCAGTGATCCGAGCGGCTCGGATACGCAGTATTTT.

This clonotype was picked up one time. This sequence joins TRBV5-6 and TRBJ2-6; D gene unclear. CDR1 is SGHDT and CDR2 is YYEEEE in the germline V gene. V was cut by 4 bases and J by 0 bases, with 20 bases left in between. This CDR3 comprises 19 residues. In nucleotides, the CDR3 is TGTGCCAGCAGCCCCCGGCTGGCAGGCAAAAACTCTGGGGCCAACGTCCTGACTTTC. Translated, it gives CASSPRLAGKNSGANVLTF. The variable domain in full, completed from reference TRBV5-6 and TRBJ2-6, reads DAGVTQSPTHLIKTRGQQVTLRCSPKSGHDTVSWYQQALGQGPQFIFQYYEEEERQRGNFPDRFSGHQFPNYSSELNVNALLLGDSALYLCASSPRLAGKNSGANVLTFGAGSRLTVL.

In this sample, this clonotype turned up a few times. J is TRBJ2-6 and V is TRBV20-1; D is unresolved. Trimming shortened V by 4 bases and J by 2 bases, and 3 bases separated the two germline ends. CDR3 length equals 12 residues. Germline-derived CDR1 and CDR2 are DFQATT and SNEGSKA (reference sequence). CDR3 in amino acids: CSAKAGANVLTF. The CDR3 coding sequence is TGCAGTGCTAAGGCTGGGGCCAACGTCCTGACTTTC.

This clonotype has more than one count but fewer than ten. The chain recombines TRBV14 with TRBJ1-2; TRBD1 might be the D (5 bases). Trimming took 3 bases from V and 3 from J, leaving 14 bases between them. Per the germline V gene, CDR1 is SGHDN and CDR2 is FVKESK. CDR3 size: 15 residues. In DNA form, the CDR3 reads TGTGCCAGCAGCCAGGCTATTGGGGCGTACTATGGCTACACCTTC. Encoded protein: CASSQAIGAYYGYTF.

This chain uses TRBV4-2 with TRBJ1-1; possibly TRBD1 for D (5 bases). This CDR3 region has 15 residues. Trimming took 1 base from V and 1 from J, leaving 10 bases between them. The germline gives CDR1 LGHNA, CDR2 YNFKEQ. DNA of the CDR3: TGTGCCAGCAGCCAAGGGGACGGTACGAACACTGAAGCTTTCTTT. Amino acids: CASSQGDGTNTEAFF.

This clonotype has a single count. The chain is built from TRBV7-9 and TRBJ2-1; TRBD2 matches 12 bases. The ends lost 6 bases at V and 0 bases at J; junction bases unmatched: 12. The CDR3 totals 19 residues. Germline assignment: CDR1 SEHNR and CDR2 FQNEAQ (reference sequence). This CDR3 is CASRSSGGAGLDSYNEQFF. The CDR3 nucleotides read TGTGCCAGCAGATCTAGCGGGGGGGCAGGATTAGACTCCTACAATGAGCAGTTCTTC.